Shown below are 7 T cell receptor beta chains from a single sample sequenced in a study of blood T cells in healthy people across ages (dated by TCRdb to 2014 to 2015). Library generation was performed with 5' RACE. Sequencing instrument: Illumina HiSeq 2500. A second 7 to 11 cycle PCR used a sample-barcoded 5' primer and a J-beta primer mix. The public reads were run again by TCRdb, first through fastp at Q25 and then through MiXCR, and only productive beta chains were kept. For every CDR3 protein sequence, its rows merge into one entry that carries the most common genes and DNA. The sample table holds some 760,000 distinct CDR3 sequences, of which 25% were seen once. Together, the top ten hold 9.4% of the sample. The same data also went into a second study, on T cells of mothers and their children.

The sample taken for sequencing was blood. These receptors all stem from a boy between 5 and 17 years old in good health.

V is TRBV7-2 and J is TRBJ2-5; either TRBD1 or TRBD2 may fit D (5 bases each). Near its end, the DNA agrees better with TRBJ2-1, so the J call may be wrong. From germline, CDR1 is SGHTA and CDR2 FQGNSA. This CDR3 is built from 13 residues. The chain's CDR3 is CASGEGPGNEQFF. DNA of the CDR3: TGTGCCAGCGGTGAGGGGCCGGGAAATGAGCAGTTCTTC.

This chain connects TRBV7-9 to TRBJ2-3; 8 nucleotides match TRBD2. CDR1 SEHNR and CDR2 FQNEAQ come from the germline V gene (reference sequence). The CDR3 consists of 15 residues. V lost 5 bases, J lost 6 bases, and 10 bases stayed unmatched. The CDR3 region has the DNA TGTGCCAGCAGCAAGCGGGAGTTTTCCACGGATACGCAGTATTTT. Residues: CASSKREFSTDTQYF.

The chain is built from TRBV19 and TRBJ1-1, with 9 bases fitting TRBD1. After removal of 7 bases from V and 5 bases from J, the junction contained 5 bases not matched to a gene. The CDR3 loop spans 13 amino acids. Germline V CDR1 and CDR2: LNHDA, SQIVND (reference sequence). CDR3 in DNA: TGTGCCAGTAACCGACAGGGGGGAACTGAAGCTTTCTTT. Its protein is CASNRQGGTEAFF.

The V gene is TRBV5-1, the J gene TRBJ2-7, with TRBD2 as a possible D gene (5 bases). This CDR3 has 15 residues. Germline values: CDR1 SGHRS, CDR2 YFSETQ. V was clipped by 4 bases and J by 0 bases, with 14 bases between them. The CDR3 spells CASSGERSGSYEQYF. The CDR3 bases are TGCGCCAGCAGCGGGGAGAGGAGCGGCTCCTACGAGCAGTACTTC.

The chain joins TRBV28 to TRBJ1-5, with D uncertain. The CDR3 contains 13 residues. Trimming shortened V by 1 base and J by 7 bases, and 8 bases separated the two germline ends. Germline V lookup: CDR1 MDHEN, CDR2 SYDVKM. In DNA form, the CDR3 reads TGTGCCAGCAGTTTATCAGGCCAGCAGCCCCAGCATTTT. Translated, it gives CASSLSGQQPQHF.

This clonotype occurred once. The CDR3 coding sequence is TGCAGTGCTAGAGAGGCCCTAGCTCCTAGCACAGATACGCAGTATTTT. It specifies CSAREALAPSTDTQYF. The chain uses TRBV20-1 and TRBJ2-3; maybe TRBD2 (5 bases). V lost 0 bases to trimming and J lost 0 bases, with 13 bases between them. The CDR3 loop spans 16 amino acids. Germline-derived CDR1 and CDR2 are DFQATT and SNEGSKA (reference sequence).

The rearrangement joins TRBV15 to TRBJ2-7, with D unresolved. Germline CDR1 and CDR2: LNHNV and YYDKDF (reference sequence). Trimming shortened V by 0 bases and J by 2 bases, and 8 bases separated the two germline ends. CDR3 length equals 14 residues. This CDR3 reads CATSREGRPYEQYF. DNA of the CDR3: TGTGCCACCAGCAGAGAGGGCCGCCCCTACGAGCAGTACTTC.